This TCR beta chain was obtained from a study of T-cell memory formation after mild COVID-19. TCRdb ran MiXCR on the 5' RACE reads and lists one entry per CDR3 protein. This sample has some 130,000 distinct CDR3 sequences, with about 16% found just once. The CDR3 spans 15 residues. Germline V lookup: CDR1 SGHTA, CDR2 FQGNSA. V gave up 3 bases and J gave up 7 bases, with 16 bases separating them. This clonotype was sampled from an adult woman who had mild COVID-19 (a few samples of this study predate the infection). Cell type and time point are not known. The sequenced material came from PBMCs or a T cell subset sorted from them (not recorded which). This chain uses TRBV7-2 with TRBJ2-1; unclear D gene. The CDR3 sequence: CASSFRTAASNEQFF. For the CDR3, the DNA is TGTGCCAGCAGCTTTAGAACAGCAGCTAGTAATGAGCAGTTCTTC. The whole variable domain, filled in from reference TRBV7-2 and TRBJ2-1, reads GAGVSQSPSNKVTEKGKDVELRCDPISGHTALYWYRQSLGQGLEFLIYFQGNSAPDKSGLPSDRFSAERTGGSVSTLTIQRTQQEDSAVYLCASSFRTAASNEQFFGPGTRLTVL.